This T cell receptor beta chain was retrieved from a study of blood T cell repertoires in COVID-19. Method: immunoSEQ multiplex PCR; TCRdb's copy keeps in-frame clones and lacks some. The table records approximately 260,000 clones, roughly 87% of them present only once. V was cut by 2 bases and J by 1 base, with 8 bases left in between. Germline values: CDR1 GTSNPN, CDR2 SVGIG (reference sequence). The CDR3 runs to 13 residues. The rearrangement joins TRBV30 to TRBJ2-5; no clear D. This TCR was sampled from a woman in her twenties or thirties with acute COVID-19. The sequenced material came from PBMCs or T cells enriched from blood (not recorded which). CDR3 bases: TGTGCCTGGAGTCTCTACTCCCAAGAGACCCAGTACTTC. Protein product: CAWSLYSQETQYF.